The rows below give T cell receptor beta chains drawn from one sample of a study of early T cells in non-severe SARS-CoV-2 infection. MiXCR, run by TCRdb on the 5' RACE reads, gives a single entry per CDR3 protein. Of tens of thousands of distinct CDR3 sequences in the sample, roughly an eighth were seen once. The specimen sequenced was whole blood. All receptors derive from an adult who was a healthcare worker with PCR-confirmed SARS-CoV-2 infection or an uninfected control (not recorded which). Each CDR3 is given with its conserved first and last residue. A D gene is named only where the DNA matches it firmly. Rows give clone size only sometimes, using once, few, many, or a class for an expanded clone.

d_gene | abundance | j_gene | v_gene | CDR3nt | CDR3aa
. | . | TRBJ2-7 | TRBV12-3/TRBV12-4 | TGTGCCAGCAGTCCCCTCCAAACTAGCTACGAGCAGTACTTC | CASSPLQTSYEQYF
. | . | TRBJ2-7 | TRBV5-4 | TGTGCCAGCAGCTTTCGCGCTGGGGAAACCTACGAGCAGTACTTC | CASSFRAGETYEQYF
. | many | TRBJ2-5 | TRBV2 | TGTGCCAGCAGTAGGGGGACGTACCAAGAGACCCAGTACTTC | CASSRGTYQETQYF
TRBD1 | few | TRBJ1-6 | TRBV6-1 | TGTGCCAGCAGTGCGCAGGGGGCTGGGAATTCACCCCTCCACTTT | CASSAQGAGNSPLHF
. | few | TRBJ1-1 | TRBV3-1 | TGTGCCAGCAGCCAAGATCTCCGGGGCACTGAAGCTTTCTTT | CASSQDLRGTEAFF
TRBD2 | many | TRBJ2-7 | TRBV28 | TGTGCCAGCAGCTCAGCCGGGACTAGCCCCTACGAGCAGTACTTC | CASSSAGTSPYEQYF
TRBD2 | many | TRBJ2-1 | TRBV6-2/TRBV6-3 | TGTGCCAGCAGTTACTCGATTCCCCAGACTAGCGGGAGGCATGAGCAGTTCTTC | CASSYSIPQTSGRHEQFF
TRBD1 | many | TRBJ2-7 | TRBV18 | TGTGCCAGCTCACCAGGGACAGGGGGCGGAGAGCAGTACTTC | CASSPGTGGGEQYF
TRBD2 | many | TRBJ2-2 | TRBV29-1 | TGCAGCGCCGTAGGACTAGCGGGGACCGGGGAGCTGTTTTTT | CSAVGLAGTGELFF
. | many | TRBJ2-1 | TRBV29-1 | TGCAGCGTTGAAGATCGAGAAGGTAGCCCGCTCTACAATGAGCAGTTCTTC | CSVEDREGSPLYNEQFF
. | few | TRBJ2-1 | TRBV28 | TGTGCCAGCAGTTTATTCCCGGGGGCGGGAGTAGTTAATGAGCAGTTCTTC | CASSLFPGAGVVNEQFF
TRBD2 | . | TRBJ2-1 | TRBV12-3/TRBV12-4 | TGTGCCAGCGAACGGACTAGCGGCTATGAGCAGTTCTTC | CASERTSGYEQFF
TRBD1 | . | TRBJ2-1 | TRBV19 | TGTGCCAGTAGTATAACCCAGGGGGCAGACAATGAGCAGTTCTTC | CASSITQGADNEQFF
TRBD2 | . | TRBJ2-1 | TRBV3-1 | TGTGCCAGCAGCCAACTCGGGACTAGCGGGTTCAATGAGCAGTTCTTC | CASSQLGTSGFNEQFF
TRBD2 | few | TRBJ2-5 | TRBV29-1 | TGCAGCGTTGGAACGGGCGGGAGCGTGGAGACCCAGTACTTC | CSVGTGGSVETQYF
TRBD2 | many | TRBJ2-5 | TRBV5-5 | TGTGCCAGCAGCCCGGGACTAGCGGGAGGAGAGACCCAGTACTTC | CASSPGLAGGETQYF
. | few | TRBJ1-5 | TRBV4-1 | TGCGCCAGCAGCCAAATGTGGGAAAGTCAGCCCCAGCATTTT | CASSQMWESQPQHF
. | many | TRBJ1-2 | TRBV29-1 | TGCAGCGTTAATGTGGGTGAGACTAACTATGGCTACACCTTC | CSVNVGETNYGYTF
. | many | TRBJ1-1 | TRBV7-8 | TGTGCCAGCAGCCCGCCCAGGGGACTCATGAACACTGAAGCTTTCTTT | CASSPPRGLMNTEAFF
. | many | TRBJ1-1 | TRBV28 | TGTGCCAGCAGTTCCGCCAACCCGGGACGGAACACTGAAGCTTTCTTT | CASSSANPGRNTEAFF
TRBD2 | . | TRBJ2-5 | TRBV29-1 | TGCAGCGTTCGCCCGGGGCTCGGGGGGGAGACCCAGTACTTC | CSVRPGLGGETQYF
. | many | TRBJ2-7 | TRBV14 | TGTGCCAGCAGCTCTATCCTACAGGGGGGGGACGAGCAGTACTTC | CASSSILQGGDEQYF
. | . | TRBJ2-5 | TRBV24-1 | TGTGCCACCAGTGATGGGGGGCTAGCCTCTTCCCAAGAGACCCAGTACTTC | CATSDGGLASSQETQYF
. | . | TRBJ1-3 | TRBV2 | TGTGCCAGCAGGGCGCGGTATCTAGTCGTCCCTGGAAACACCATATATTTT | CASRARYLVVPGNTIYF
TRBD1 | many | TRBJ2-3 | TRBV5-1 | TGCGCCAGCAGCTTGGGACAGGGAGCAGATACGCAGTATTTT | CASSLGQGADTQYF
TRBD2 | . | TRBJ2-7 | TRBV4-1 | TGCGCCAGCAGCCTCGGACTAGCGGGCTACGAGCAGTACTTC | CASSLGLAGYEQYF
TRBD2 | many | TRBJ2-7 | TRBV6-5 | TGTGCCAGCAGGCCACCGGGCGGACTAGTGATGTTCAACGAGCAGTACTTC | CASRPPGGLVMFNEQYF
. | many | TRBJ1-1 | TRBV9 | TGTGCCAGCAGCGTAGGAGGGGAGCTGAACACTGAAGCTTTCTTT | CASSVGGELNTEAFF
. | many | TRBJ2-1 | TRBV6-5 | TGTGCCAGCAGTTATACCTCGGAGGCTTACAATGAGCAGTTCTTC | CASSYTSEAYNEQFF
. | many | TRBJ1-1 | TRBV27 | TGTGCCAGCAGTTTAAGGTGGCAGGAGATGAACACTGAAGCTTTCTTT | CASSLRWQEMNTEAFF
. | . | TRBJ2-2 | TRBV10-3 | TGTGCCATCAGCGTTAGATCGAACACCGGGGAGCTGTTTTTT | CAISVRSNTGELFF
. | many | TRBJ1-5 | TRBV6-6 | TGTGCCAGCAGCCTCGGGCGAAGTCCCCAGCATTTT | CASSLGRSPQHF
. | many | TRBJ1-1 | TRBV7-9 | TGTGCCAGCAGCTTACGCAGGGAAGGGGCCGCTGAAGCTTTCTTT | CASSLRREGAAEAFF
. | many | TRBJ2-2 | TRBV6-4 | TGTGCCAGCAGAACTACAGCGAACACCGGGGAGCTGTTTTTT | CASRTTANTGELFF
. | . | TRBJ2-7 | TRBV29-1 | TGCAGCGTTGAAAGTCAGTCCCTAACCTACGAGCAGTACTTC | CSVESQSLTYEQYF
TRBD1 | many | TRBJ2-1 | TRBV3-1 | TGTGCCAGCAGCCGGACAGGGGCCGATCGGCAGTTCTTC | CASSRTGADRQFF
TRBD1 | few | TRBJ2-7 | TRBV9 | TGTGCCAGCAGCGTAGGTTCAGGGGGCTACGAGCAGTACTTC | CASSVGSGGYEQYF
TRBD1 | many | TRBJ1-1 | TRBV27 | TGTGCCAGCAGGACCCCGGGACAGGGGATTGAAGCTTTCTTT | CASRTPGQGIEAFF
. | few | TRBJ1-2 | TRBV12-3/TRBV12-4 | TGTGCCAGCAGTTTAGCGGGCAAAAGATATGGCTACACCTTC | CASSLAGKRYGYTF
. | few | TRBJ2-2 | TRBV9 | TGTGCCAGCAGCACAGTCAACACCGGGGAGCTGTTTTTT | CASSTVNTGELFF